The 8 T cell receptor beta chains given below trace back to one sample, sequenced in a study of blood T cell repertoires in COVID-19 (dated by TCRdb to 2020 to 2022). The library came from the immunoSEQ multiplex PCR assay. The source is immuneACCESS, and TCRdb retained only in-frame sequences with V and J called. Part of the clones is not carried over; for the studies checked, unresolved V genes explain less than half of this, and the remainder is unexplained. Across this sample there are about 15,000 clones, with under 80% seen only once. Jointly, the top ten make up around a third of the sample. The sample was peripheral blood. These receptors all stem from a man between 65 and 85 years old with active or convalescent COVID-19.

J is TRBJ2-5 and V is TRBV19; weak D call: TRBD1 (6 bases). V gave up 10 bases and J gave up 1 base, with 13 bases separating them. Germline V gene sequence: CDR1 LNHDA, CDR2 SQIVND (reference sequence). The CDR3 is 13 amino acids. This chain's CDR3 is CATAGGTQETQYF. For the CDR3, the DNA is TGTGCCACCGCTGGGGGCACCCAAGAGACCCAGTACTTC.

This clone came up a few times. The V call is TRBV4-2, the J call TRBJ1-1, with TRBD1 matching 7 bases. The length of the CDR3 is 16 residues. V was clipped by 0 bases and J by 3 bases; unmatched bases: 7. Germline V gives CDR1 LGHNA, CDR2 YNFKEQ. CDR3 nucleotides: TGTGCCAGCAGCCAAGATTGGGCCACAGGGGACACTGAAGCTTTCTTT. Translating gives CASSQDWATGDTEAFF.

The chain recombines TRBV7-9 with TRBJ1-2; no reliable D call. Looked up from germline, CDR1 is SEHNR and CDR2 is FQNEAQ (reference sequence). The V end lost 5 bases, the J end lost 8 bases, and 12 bases lay between the germline ends. The CDR3 totals 12 residues. The CDR3 bases are TGTGCCAGCAGCCTACCCCTCCGAGGCTACACCTTC. Its translation: CASSLPLRGYTF.

This chain uses TRBV21-1 with TRBJ1-6; TRBD1, the table's D call, was not compared with the DNA. TRBV21-1 is annotated as a pseudogene. CDR3 length: 21 residues. The CDR3 sequence: CASSALSGGITRSSYNSPLHF. For the CDR3, the DNA is TGTGCCAGCAGCGCCCTCTCAGGGGGCATAACCCGAAGCTCCTATAATTCACCCCTCCACTTT.

The CDR3: CASREHMNTEAFF. Here the CDR3 DNA reads TGCGCCAGCAGAGAGCACATGAACACTGAAGCTTTCTTT. The gene calls are TRBV10-1 and TRBJ1-1; D unresolved. The V end was cut by 6 bases, the J end by 0 bases, with 8 bases between. CDR1 is WNHNN, CDR2 SYGVQD, per germline (reference sequence). This CDR3 spans 13 amino acids.

This clone was seen only a few times. As DNA, the CDR3 is TGTGCCAGCAGTGAACGGGTTAACACTGAAGCTTTCTTT. It yields the protein CASSERVNTEAFF. The chain joins TRBV6-4 to TRBJ1-1; D unclear. The germline V and J ends were trimmed by 3 bases and 2 bases, with 7 bases remaining between them. CDR3 size: 13 residues. The V gene's germline CDR1 is MRHNA and CDR2 SNTAGT.

The chain carries TRBV28 and TRBJ2-3; 12 bases align to TRBD1. The CDR3 contains 19 residues. The germline gives CDR1 MDHEN, CDR2 SYDVKM. V gave up 6 bases and J gave up 11 bases; unmatched junction bases: 24. DNA for the CDR3: TGTGCCAGCAGCCCCCGGGACAGGGGGCCCCGAAGGGATACCTACGGGCAGTATTTT. Its translation: CASSPRDRGPRRDTYGQYF.

This clone appeared once. The V and J genes are TRBV19 and TRBJ2-1; 12 bases are a match to TRBD2. With 4 bases clipped from V and 6 bases from J, the junction kept 7 bases outside the gene matches. Germline-derived CDR1 and CDR2 are LNHDA and SQIVND (reference sequence). The CDR3 has 16 residues. The CDR3 here is CASSTSGLAGGNEQFF. In DNA, the CDR3 is TGTGCCAGTAGTACCTCGGGACTAGCGGGCGGCAATGAGCAGTTCTTC.